The T cell receptor beta chain under discussion was sequenced for a study of control samples from healthy donors and cancer patients. Germline CDR1 and CDR2: SGHDT and YYEEEE. This CDR3 spans 14 amino acids. The J segment lost 4 bases and the V segment lost 4 bases, leaving 6 bases of the junction unmatched. TCRdb's copy holds only in-frame clones and misses some; the assay was immunoSEQ multiplex PCR. The sample holds 110,000 to 150,000 clones; roughly 92% are singletons and the top ten take over 9%. Material: blood. V is TRBV5-6 and J is TRBJ1-2; 8 bases line up with TRBD1. The sequence came from a man aged 25 to 45 in good health. The CDR3 protein is CASSRTGFFYGYTF. CDR3 nucleotide sequence: TGTGCCAGCAGCAGGACAGGGTTTTTCTATGGCTACACCTTC.